The present T cell receptor (beta chain) was sequenced within a study of blood T cell repertoires in COVID-19. About the study: Italy, Spain and the United States were the sources of the convalescent and acute COVID-19 samples.

Generated by immunoSEQ multiplex PCR, the TCRdb table keeps only in-frame clones and is missing some. The sample records 200,000 to 250,000 clones, about 90% being singletons. CDR1 and CDR2 (germline): MNHEY, SVGAGI. Trimming removed 4 bases from V and 6 bases from J; junction bases left unmatched: 10. This CDR3 contains 16 residues. This clonotype was obtained from a man younger than 40 with acute or convalescent COVID-19. The sample consisted of peripheral blood. This rearrangement joins TRBV6-5 to TRBJ2-2; the match to TRBD2 covers 8 bases. As DNA, the CDR3 is TGTGCCAGCAGTTCCACTAGCGGTAGAGCGGCCGGGGAGCTGTTTTTT. This encodes CASSSTSGRAAGELFF.